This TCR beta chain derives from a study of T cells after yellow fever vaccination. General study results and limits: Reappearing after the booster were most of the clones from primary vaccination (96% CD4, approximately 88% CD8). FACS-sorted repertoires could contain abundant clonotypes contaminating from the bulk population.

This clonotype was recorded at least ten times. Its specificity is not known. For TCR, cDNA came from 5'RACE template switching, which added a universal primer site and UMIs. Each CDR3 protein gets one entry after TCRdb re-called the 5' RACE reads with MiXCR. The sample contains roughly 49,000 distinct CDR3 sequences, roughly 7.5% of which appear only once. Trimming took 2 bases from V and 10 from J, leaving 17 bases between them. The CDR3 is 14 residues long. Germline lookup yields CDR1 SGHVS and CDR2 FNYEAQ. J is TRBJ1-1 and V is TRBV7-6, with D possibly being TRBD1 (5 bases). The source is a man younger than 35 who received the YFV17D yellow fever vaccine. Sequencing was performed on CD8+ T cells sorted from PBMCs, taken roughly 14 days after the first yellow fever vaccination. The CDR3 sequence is CASSLLGGVKAAFF. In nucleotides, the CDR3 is TGTGCCAGCAGCTTATTGGGAGGGGTGAAGGCAGCTTTCTTT.